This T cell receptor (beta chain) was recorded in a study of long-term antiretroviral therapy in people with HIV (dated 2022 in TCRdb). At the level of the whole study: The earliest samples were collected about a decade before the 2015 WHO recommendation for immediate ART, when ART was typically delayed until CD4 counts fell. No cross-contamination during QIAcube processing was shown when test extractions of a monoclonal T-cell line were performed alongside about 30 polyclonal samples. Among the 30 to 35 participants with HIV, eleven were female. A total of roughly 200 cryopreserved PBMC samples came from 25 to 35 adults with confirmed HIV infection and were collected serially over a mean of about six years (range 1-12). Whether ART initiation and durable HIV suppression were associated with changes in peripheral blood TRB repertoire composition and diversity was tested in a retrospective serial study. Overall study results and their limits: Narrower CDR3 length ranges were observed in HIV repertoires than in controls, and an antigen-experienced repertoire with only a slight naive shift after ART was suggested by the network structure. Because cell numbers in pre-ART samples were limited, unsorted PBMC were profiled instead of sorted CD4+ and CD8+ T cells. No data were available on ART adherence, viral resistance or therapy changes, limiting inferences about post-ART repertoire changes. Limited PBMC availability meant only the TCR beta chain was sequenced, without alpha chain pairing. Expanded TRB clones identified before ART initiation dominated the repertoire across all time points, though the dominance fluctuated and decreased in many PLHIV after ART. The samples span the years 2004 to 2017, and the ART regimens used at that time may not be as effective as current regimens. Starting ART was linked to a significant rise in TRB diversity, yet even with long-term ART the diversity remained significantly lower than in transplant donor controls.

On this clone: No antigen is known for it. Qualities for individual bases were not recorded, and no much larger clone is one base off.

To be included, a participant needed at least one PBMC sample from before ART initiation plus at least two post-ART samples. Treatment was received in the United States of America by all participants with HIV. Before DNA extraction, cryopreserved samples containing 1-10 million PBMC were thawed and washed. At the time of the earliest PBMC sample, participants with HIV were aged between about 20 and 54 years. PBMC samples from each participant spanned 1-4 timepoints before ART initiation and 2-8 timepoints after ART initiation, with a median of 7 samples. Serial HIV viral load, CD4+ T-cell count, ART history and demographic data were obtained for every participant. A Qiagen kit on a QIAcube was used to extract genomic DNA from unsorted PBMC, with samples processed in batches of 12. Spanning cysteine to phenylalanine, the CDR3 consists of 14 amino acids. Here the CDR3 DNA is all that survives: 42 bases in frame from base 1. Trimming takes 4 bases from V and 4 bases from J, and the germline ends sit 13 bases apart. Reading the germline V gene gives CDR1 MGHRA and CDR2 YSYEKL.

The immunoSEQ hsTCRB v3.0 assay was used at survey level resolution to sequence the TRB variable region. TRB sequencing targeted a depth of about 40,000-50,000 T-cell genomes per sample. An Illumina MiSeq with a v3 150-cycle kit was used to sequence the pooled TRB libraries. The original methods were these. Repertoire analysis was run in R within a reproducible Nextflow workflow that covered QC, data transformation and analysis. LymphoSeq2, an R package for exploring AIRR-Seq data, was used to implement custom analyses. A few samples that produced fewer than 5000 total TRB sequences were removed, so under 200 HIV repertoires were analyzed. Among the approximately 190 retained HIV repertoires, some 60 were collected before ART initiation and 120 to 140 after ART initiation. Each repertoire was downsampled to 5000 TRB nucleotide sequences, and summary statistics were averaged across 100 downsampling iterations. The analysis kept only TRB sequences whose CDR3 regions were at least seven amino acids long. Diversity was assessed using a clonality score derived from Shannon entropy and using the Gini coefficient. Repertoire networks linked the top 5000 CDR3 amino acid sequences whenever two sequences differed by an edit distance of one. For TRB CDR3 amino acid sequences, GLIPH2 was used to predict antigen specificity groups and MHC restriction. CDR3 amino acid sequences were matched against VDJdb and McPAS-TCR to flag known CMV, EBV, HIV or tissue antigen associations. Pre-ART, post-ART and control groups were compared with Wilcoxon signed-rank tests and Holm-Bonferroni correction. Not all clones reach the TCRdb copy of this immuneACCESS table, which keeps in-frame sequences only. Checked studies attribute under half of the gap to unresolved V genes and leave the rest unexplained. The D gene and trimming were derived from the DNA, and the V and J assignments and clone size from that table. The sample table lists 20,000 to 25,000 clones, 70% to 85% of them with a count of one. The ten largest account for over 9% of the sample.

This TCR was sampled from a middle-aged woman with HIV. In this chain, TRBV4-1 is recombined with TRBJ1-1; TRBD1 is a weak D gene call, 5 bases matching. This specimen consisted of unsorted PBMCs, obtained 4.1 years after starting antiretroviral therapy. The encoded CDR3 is CASSLWDPGTEAFF. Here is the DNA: TGCGCCAGCAGCCTTTGGGACCCAGGCACTGAAGCTTTCTTT.